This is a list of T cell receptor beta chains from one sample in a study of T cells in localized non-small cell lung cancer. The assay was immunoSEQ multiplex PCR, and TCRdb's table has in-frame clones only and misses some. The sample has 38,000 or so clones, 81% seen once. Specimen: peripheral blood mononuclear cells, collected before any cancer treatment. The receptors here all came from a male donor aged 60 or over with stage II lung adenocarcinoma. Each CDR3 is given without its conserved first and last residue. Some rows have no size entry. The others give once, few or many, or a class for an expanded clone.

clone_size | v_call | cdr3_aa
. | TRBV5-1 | ASSFQPTGGATNTEAF
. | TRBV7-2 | ASSLAGTGELF
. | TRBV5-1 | ASSRRDRAQADEQY
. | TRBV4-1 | ASSQDPGGAYNSPLH
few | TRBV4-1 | ASSPGAVDTEAF
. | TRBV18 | ASSPEGTNEKLF
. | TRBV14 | ASSQQVAPGANVLT
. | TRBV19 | ASSIPVSGANVLT
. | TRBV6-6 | ASSPPRAGNTEAF
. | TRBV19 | ASSPPAGFPGYT
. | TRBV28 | ASSFRQGQSNYGYT
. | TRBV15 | ATSAGTGGLNEQY
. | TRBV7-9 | ASSFGQEETQY
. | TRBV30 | ALELRGETQY
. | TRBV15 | ATSRSNEKLF
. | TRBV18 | ASSKRAESNQPQH
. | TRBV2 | ASSFPDSPPEQY
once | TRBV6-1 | ASRVTDTGELF
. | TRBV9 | ASSLGASTYNEQF
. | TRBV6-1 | ASSEAFDEQF
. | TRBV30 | AWSFRGGRLYSNQPQH
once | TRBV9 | ASSVEASDMNTEAF
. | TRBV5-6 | ASSRWVSSSYNEQF
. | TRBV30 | AWSEGSLYGNTIY
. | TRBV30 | AWSPRGDEVKQY
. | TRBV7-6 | ASSLGQGRIGELF
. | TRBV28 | ASSLLEKGDRQGARDTQY
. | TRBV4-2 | ASSQDLSGYGYT
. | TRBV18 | ASSRAGETEAF
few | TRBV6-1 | ASMRWPATDTQY
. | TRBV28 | ASSNGGFTINTEAF
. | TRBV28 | ASSFEAGGESYEQY
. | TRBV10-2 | ASRGGVAYEQY
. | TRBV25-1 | ASSEYDFGKYEQY
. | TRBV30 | AWSDSFYEQY
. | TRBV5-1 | ASSLDQETQY
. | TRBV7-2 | ASSASRQGKGDIQY
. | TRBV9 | ASSVEVGDSPLH
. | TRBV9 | ASSSLAGGSYNEQF
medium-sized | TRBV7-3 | ASSLQENTEAF
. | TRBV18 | ASSEDSSGNTIY
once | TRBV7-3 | ASSPPMSWGWETQY
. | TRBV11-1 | ASSLTGGSYNEQF
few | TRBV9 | ASSVAARARPYEQY
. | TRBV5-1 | ASSLGGAGSHQPQH
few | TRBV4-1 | ASSQPSGTTDTQY
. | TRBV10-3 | AISEQGGDTQY
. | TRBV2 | ASSEASSGREQETQY